The text below deals with one T cell receptor beta chain. TCRdb's table, derived via immunoSEQ multiplex PCR, lists solely in-frame clones and lacks some. The table lists 70,000 to 75,000 clones, around 80% of them singletons. This CDR3 is 16 amino acids long. The ends lost 1 base at V and 5 bases at J; junction bases unmatched: 7. The germline CDR1 and CDR2 sequences are MGHDK and SYGVNS. These data originate in a study of OX40 agonist ivuxolimab in advanced cancers. The material was CD4+ or CD8+ T cells sorted from blood, obtained in a trial of the OX40 agonist ivuxolimab. The receptor's source is an adult with an advanced solid tumor such as melanoma, head and neck, liver or kidney cancer. The chain links TRBV25-1 to TRBJ2-7, with 11 bases identical to TRBD1. In nucleotides, the CDR3 is TGTGCCAGCAGTGAATCCTCCGGGACAGGGGGGGACGAGCAGTACTTC. It codes for CASSESSGTGGDEQYF.